Below are 20 T cell receptor beta chains sequenced from a single sample in a study of cytomegalovirus exposure and HLA in healthy donors. In the PCR, 60 Vbeta and 13 Jbeta primers were used. Using immunoSEQ multiplex PCR, the repertoire was profiled, and TCRdb retains in-frame clones only, with some absent. The sample has roughly 80,000 clones; around 60% are singletons. The sample was PBMCs. These receptors originate from a male donor in good health and CMV-seropositive.

The chain joins TRBV6-5 to TRBJ2-5, with TRBD1 identical over 11 bases. This CDR3 region has 15 residues. CDR1 is MNHEY and CDR2 is SVGAGI in the germline V gene. The junction had 6 bases not matched to a gene; V was cut back by 6 bases and J by 3 bases. The DNA for the CDR3 is TGTGCCAGCAGGCCCGGGACAGGGGGGAAAGAGACCCAGTACTTC. It translates to CASRPGTGGKETQYF.

This clone was seen only a few times. The rearrangement uses TRBV30 and TRBJ1-2; D is undetermined. Germline assignment: CDR1 GTSNPN and CDR2 SVGIG (reference sequence). The V gene lost 2 bases and the J gene lost 3 bases, with 7 bases spanning the gap. This CDR3 contains 12 residues. CDR3 bases: TGTGCCTGGAGTCAGGCAGACTATGGCTACACCTTC. It translates to CAWSQADYGYTF.

The chain joins TRBV29-1 to TRBJ2-1, with 12 bases that match TRBD1. This CDR3 contains 14 residues. The V segment lost 4 bases and the J segment 4 bases; nucleotides outside the gene matches: 2. Per the germline V gene, CDR1 is SQVTM and CDR2 is ANQGSEA. The CDR3 coding sequence is TGCAGCGTTGGGGGACAGGGGGCTTACAATGAGCAGTTCTTC. This translates into CSVGGQGAYNEQFF.

The chain uses TRBV7-3 and TRBJ2-1, with 9 bases aligning to TRBD2. The CDR3 totals 16 residues. V trimming: 4 bases; J trimming: 8 bases; junction bases outside the gene matches: 12. CDR1 and CDR2 (germline): SGHTA, FQGTGA. The CDR3: CASSSLAGGPLHEQFF. DNA of the CDR3: TGTGCCAGCAGCTCCCTGGCGGGAGGGCCTCTCCATGAGCAGTTCTTC.

The rearrangement uses TRBV6-5 and TRBJ2-7; the D gene is possibly TRBD1 (5 bases). CDR1 is MNHEY, CDR2 SVGAGI, per germline. CDR3 length equals 15 residues. The V gene lost 5 bases and the J gene lost 0 bases, with 14 bases spanning the gap. Here the CDR3 DNA reads TGTGCCAGCAGTATTGACAGACAAACCTCCTACGAGCAGTACTTC. This encodes CASSIDRQTSYEQYF.

The V and J genes are TRBV25-1 and TRBJ1-6; D is undetermined. Germline CDR1 MGHDK, CDR2 SYGVNS. V was clipped by 8 bases and J by 8 bases, with 13 bases between them. The length of the CDR3 is 13 residues. CDR3 residues: CASLAYSDSPLHF. The CDR3 DNA sequence: TGTGCCAGCTTAGCGTATAGCGATTCACCCCTCCACTTT.

The chain has TRBV9 and TRBJ1-1; perhaps TRBD1 as D (5 bases). The CDR3 covers 13 residues. Germline V CDR1 and CDR2: SGDLS, YYNGEE. The germline V and J ends were trimmed by 0 bases and 4 bases, with 7 bases remaining between them. The CDR3 reads CASSVVQGTEAFF. The CDR3 nucleotides are TGTGCCAGCAGCGTAGTCCAGGGCACTGAAGCTTTCTTT.

The gene calls are TRBV6-1 and TRBJ1-6, with D possibly TRBD1 on 5 matching bases. Trimming removed 4 bases from V and 7 bases from J, with 8 bases in between. This CDR3 spans 13 amino acids. The germline V gene encodes CDR1 MNHNS and CDR2 SASEGT. The CDR3 DNA reads TGTGCCAGCAGTGCGGGGGGGAATTCACCCCTCCACTTT. Its translation is CASSAGGNSPLHF.

CDR3 DNA: TGTGCCAGCTCGCCTCGACAGGGTGAGGAGACCCAGTACTTC. Its translation: CASSPRQGEETQYF. This chain joins TRBV18 and TRBJ2-5; 7 nucleotides match TRBD1. Germline CDR1 reads KGHSH; CDR2 reads LQKENI. V gave up 6 bases and J gave up 5 bases; unmatched junction bases: 9. There are 14 residues in the CDR3.

This chain uses TRBV7-9 with TRBJ2-1; 9 positions match TRBD2. CDR1 is SEHNR, CDR2 FQNEAQ, per germline (reference sequence). This CDR3 comprises 16 residues. V trimming: 0 bases; J trimming: 9 bases; junction bases outside the gene matches: 9. The CDR3 spells CASSLALAGGFPEQFF. Written as DNA, the CDR3 is TGTGCCAGCAGCTTAGCACTAGCGGGTGGCTTTCCTGAGCAGTTCTTC.

The CDR3 spells CASSSRREQFF. In nucleotides, the CDR3 is TGTGCCAGCAGTTCACGGCGGGAGCAGTTCTTC. The V call is TRBV28, the J call TRBJ2-1; D gene ambiguous. CDR3 length: 11 residues. Germline CDR1 and CDR2: MDHEN and SYDVKM. V was trimmed by 4 bases and J by 10 bases, leaving 8 bases between them.

The genes are TRBV20-1 and TRBJ2-5, with no clear D. The length of the CDR3 is 11 residues. Trimming took off 7 bases at V and 4 bases at J, with 10 bases between the two ends. From germline, CDR1 is DFQATT and CDR2 SNEGSKA (reference sequence). DNA of the CDR3: TGCAGTGTGGGTAGCATAGAGACCCAGTACTTC. Amino acid sequence: CSVGSIETQYF.

This clone was found a few times. The V and J genes are TRBV27 and TRBJ2-6, with 8 bases aligning to TRBD1. V shed 4 bases, J shed 2 bases, and the junction held 7 bases outside the gene matches. The CDR3 spans 17 residues. CDR1 and CDR2 (germline): MNHEY, SMNVEV (reference sequence). The CDR3 region is CASSYRDRRTGANVLTF. The CDR3 DNA sequence: TGTGCCAGCAGTTACCGGGACAGGCGTACTGGGGCCAACGTCCTGACTTTC.

This chain joins TRBV9 and TRBJ2-5; TRBD2 aligns across 8 bases. The CDR3 loop spans 14 amino acids. CDR1 is SGDLS, CDR2 YYNGEE, per germline. J gave up 4 bases and V 0 bases, and 2 bases lay outside the gene matches. The chain's CDR3 is CASSVDGGAETQYF. CDR3 nucleotide sequence: TGTGCCAGCAGCGTAGACGGGGGGGCAGAGACCCAGTACTTC.

The chain has TRBV29-1 and TRBJ2-3; maybe TRBD2 (5 bases). V was shortened by 7 bases and J by 2 bases, with 10 bases between the two germline ends. Germline values: CDR1 SQVTM, CDR2 ANQGSEA. The CDR3 extends over 12 amino acids. The CDR3 sequence is CSGEFSTDTQYF. The CDR3, as DNA: TGCAGCGGGGAGTTCTCCACAGATACGCAGTATTTT.

The table lists this clone with many counts. The chain links TRBV6-6 to TRBJ2-7; tentative D call: TRBD1 (6 bases). Germline CDR1 is MNHNY and CDR2 is SVGAGI (reference sequence). V lost 0 bases and J 6 bases, leaving 15 bases between the germline ends. The length of the CDR3 is 15 residues. The CDR3 reads CASSYSRDIMAEQYF. Here the CDR3 DNA reads TGTGCCAGCAGTTACTCTCGGGACATTATGGCCGAGCAGTACTTC.

This clone was observed a few times. The CDR3 is CATQRVYGDTQYF. The CDR3 coding sequence is TGTGCCACCCAGCGGGTGTATGGAGATACGCAGTATTTT. This chain uses TRBV7-2 with TRBJ2-3, with D tentatively TRBD2 (6 bases). With 10 bases removed from V and 5 bases from J, the gap between germline ends came to 16 bases. The length of the CDR3 is 13 residues. CDR1 SGHTA and CDR2 FQGNSA come from the germline V gene.

The chain carries TRBV19 and TRBJ1-5; 8 positions match TRBD1. This CDR3 spans 15 amino acids. V shed 3 bases and J 2 bases; nucleotides not matched to a gene: 3. Germline-derived CDR1 and CDR2 are LNHDA and SQIVND (reference sequence). CDR3 protein: CASSIQGQGNQPQHF. The CDR3 bases are TGTGCCAGTAGTATTCAGGGACAGGGCAATCAGCCCCAGCATTTT.

J is TRBJ1-2 and V is TRBV27; D is ambiguous. Trimming stripped 0 bases from V and 5 bases from J, with 13 bases between. CDR3 length: 15 residues. From germline, CDR1 is MNHEY and CDR2 SMNVEV (reference sequence). CDR3 protein: CASSLSGSVGYGYTF. The CDR3 region has the DNA TGTGCCAGCAGTTTATCAGGGAGTGTGGGGTATGGCTACACCTTC.

The chain has TRBV5-5 and TRBJ2-7; 8 bases agree with TRBD2. This CDR3 spans 15 amino acids. The V gene end was trimmed by 2 bases and the J gene end by 5 bases; junction bases not matched to a gene: 9. Germline assignment: CDR1 SGHKS and CDR2 YYEKEE (reference sequence). CDR3 sequence: CASSFVPGGGNEQYF. The CDR3 nucleotides are TGTGCCAGCAGCTTTGTGCCGGGGGGGGGCAACGAGCAGTACTTC.